Sequencing of this T cell receptor (beta chain) was carried out in a study of CD8 T cells in Susac syndrome. General observations from the study: Regarding the TCR sequencing and HLA analysis, the study admitted that a relatively small number of individuals were involved.

Comment on this clonotype: The antigen remains unidentified.

TCR beta was sequenced from blood CD8+ and CD4+ T cells. Included as multiple sclerosis controls were treatment-naive patients who had stable or active relapsing-remitting disease. In germline, CDR1 is WSHSY, CDR2 SAAADI. The CDR3 has 15 residues. Deletions cut 2 bases from V and 1 base from J, with 9 bases between. Random hexamers were used to reverse transcribe the RNA input (about 0.5 to 1 ug). MiXCR, applied by TCRdb to the immunoSEQ multiplex PCR reads, yields one record per CDR3 protein. This sample yields fewer than 100,000 distinct CDR3 sequences, of which roughly 91% are seen a single time; less than 0.6% belongs to the top ten.

Sequenced material: CD8+ T cells from PBMCs. This receptor was obtained from a human donor with multiple sclerosis. The rearrangement joins TRBV10-2 to TRBJ1-5; D is unclear. The CDR3 coding sequence is TGCGCCAGCAGTGAGACCGCGGAAAGCAATCAGCCCCAGCATTTT. Protein sequence: CASSETAESNQPQHF.